These T cell receptor beta chains were read from a single sample in a study of cytomegalovirus exposure and HLA in healthy donors. TCRdb's copy holds only in-frame clones and misses some; the assay was immunoSEQ multiplex PCR. The sample has around 99,000 clones, about 78% seen once. Input material: PBMCs. The receptors stem from a man between 35 and 55 years old in good health and CMV-seronegative. Both conserved end residues are part of each CDR3. The order of the fields is clone size, J gene, D gene, V gene, CDR3 DNA, CDR3 protein. A D gene is named only where the DNA matches it firmly. Rows give clone size only sometimes, using once, few, many, or a class for an expanded clone.

abundance: once
j_gene: TRBJ2-7
d_gene: TRBD2
v_gene: TRBV14
CDR3nt: TGTGCCAGCAGCCTCGGGACTAGCGGATACGAGCAGTACTTC
CDR3aa: CASSLGTSGYEQYF

abundance: once
j_gene: TRBJ1-1
d_gene: TRBD1
v_gene: TRBV30
CDR3nt: TGTGCCTGGAAGAAATCAGGGGGCAGAGCTTTCTTT
CDR3aa: CAWKKSGGRAFF

abundance: .
j_gene: TRBJ2-1
d_gene: TRBD2
v_gene: TRBV5-1
CDR3nt: TGCGCCAGCAGTGGGGGGGGAGGCTCCTACAATGAGCAGTTCTTC
CDR3aa: CASSGGGGSYNEQFF

abundance: .
j_gene: TRBJ1-2
d_gene: .
v_gene: TRBV19
CDR3nt: TGTGCCAGTAGTGTCCGGGCAGGGGCCAACTACACCTTC
CDR3aa: CASSVRAGANYTF

abundance: .
j_gene: TRBJ1-5
d_gene: .
v_gene: TRBV19
CDR3nt: TGTGCCAGTAGAGGGGCAGGGTCAAATCAGCCCCAGCATTTT
CDR3aa: CASRGAGSNQPQHF

abundance: .
j_gene: TRBJ2-1
d_gene: TRBD1
v_gene: TRBV10-3
CDR3nt: TGTGCCATCAGACCCGGGACAGGGGGCAATGAGCAGTTCTTC
CDR3aa: CAIRPGTGGNEQFF

abundance: once
j_gene: TRBJ2-7
d_gene: .
v_gene: TRBV19
CDR3nt: TGTGCCAGTAGTATAGTCACCGGCTACGAGCAGTACTTC
CDR3aa: CASSIVTGYEQYF

abundance: .
j_gene: TRBJ1-4
d_gene: .
v_gene: TRBV30
CDR3nt: TGTGCCTGGAGGAGAGCCAATGAAAAACTGTTTTTT
CDR3aa: CAWRRANEKLFF

abundance: .
j_gene: TRBJ1-6
d_gene: .
v_gene: TRBV6-5
CDR3nt: TGTGCCAGGAGGGCGCGGGGGGATAATTCACCCCTCCACTTT
CDR3aa: CARRARGDNSPLHF

abundance: .
j_gene: TRBJ2-7
d_gene: .
v_gene: TRBV5-6
CDR3nt: TGTGCCAGCAGCCTCACACTAATCTCCTACGAGCAGTACTTC
CDR3aa: CASSLTLISYEQYF

abundance: .
j_gene: TRBJ2-1
d_gene: TRBD2
v_gene: TRBV19
CDR3nt: TGTGCCAGTAGTATGGGAGGGGCTGATGAGCAGTTCTTC
CDR3aa: CASSMGGADEQFF

abundance: .
j_gene: TRBJ1-5
d_gene: .
v_gene: TRBV30
CDR3nt: TGTGCCTGGAGTAATCAGGACAATCAGCCCCAGCATTTT
CDR3aa: CAWSNQDNQPQHF

abundance: few
j_gene: TRBJ1-5
d_gene: .
v_gene: TRBV5-4
CDR3nt: TGTGCCAGCAGCTTGGGAGGGGGAAGCAATCAGCCCCAGCATTTT
CDR3aa: CASSLGGGSNQPQHF

abundance: .
j_gene: TRBJ2-7
d_gene: .
v_gene: TRBV28
CDR3nt: TGTGCCAGCAGTCGAGACGATCAACAGCGGACCTCCTACGAGCAGTACTTC
CDR3aa: CASSRDDQQRTSYEQYF